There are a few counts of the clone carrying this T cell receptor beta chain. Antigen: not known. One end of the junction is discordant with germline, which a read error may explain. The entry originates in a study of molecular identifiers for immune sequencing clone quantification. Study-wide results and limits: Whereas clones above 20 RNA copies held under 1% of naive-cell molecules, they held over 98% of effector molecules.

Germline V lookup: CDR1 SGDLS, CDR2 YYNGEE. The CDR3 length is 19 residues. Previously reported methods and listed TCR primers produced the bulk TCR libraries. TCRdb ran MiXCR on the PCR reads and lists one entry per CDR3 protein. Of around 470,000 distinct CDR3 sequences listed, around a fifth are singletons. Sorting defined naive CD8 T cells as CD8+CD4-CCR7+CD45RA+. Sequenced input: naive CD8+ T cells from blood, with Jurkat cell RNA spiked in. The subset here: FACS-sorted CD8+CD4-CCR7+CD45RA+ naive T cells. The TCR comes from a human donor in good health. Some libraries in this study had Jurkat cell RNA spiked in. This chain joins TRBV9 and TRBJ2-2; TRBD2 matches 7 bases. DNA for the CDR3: TGTGCCTGCAGCGTAGCTGAAGCGGGGATTACCCTAAGCAGGGGGGAGCTGTTTTTT. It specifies CACSVAEAGITLSRGELFF.